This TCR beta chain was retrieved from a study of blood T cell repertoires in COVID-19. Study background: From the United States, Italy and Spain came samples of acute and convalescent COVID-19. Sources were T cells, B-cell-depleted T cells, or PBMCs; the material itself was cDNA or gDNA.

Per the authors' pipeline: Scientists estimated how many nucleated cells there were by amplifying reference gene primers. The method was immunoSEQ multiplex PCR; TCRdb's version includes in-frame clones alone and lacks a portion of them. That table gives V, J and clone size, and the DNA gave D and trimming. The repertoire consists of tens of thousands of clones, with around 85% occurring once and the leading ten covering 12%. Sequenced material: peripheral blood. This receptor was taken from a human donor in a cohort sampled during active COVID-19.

The CDR3: CASSNPGTSDEQYF. CDR3 in DNA: TGTGCCAGCAGTAATCCCGGGACTAGCGACGAGCAGTACTTC. The genes are TRBV6-2 or TRBV6-3 and TRBJ2-7; 10 bases are a match to TRBD2. The V gene's germline CDR1 is MNHEY and CDR2 SVGEGT. The V segment lost 5 bases and the J segment 5 bases; nucleotides outside the gene matches: 6. CDR3 size: 14 residues.